What follows are 10 T cell receptor beta chains derived from one specimen sequenced in a study of beta chain features in type 1 diabetes. Their antigens are not known. Expressed TCRB transcripts were sequenced after all isolated RNA was converted to cDNA. Clones were sequenced by immunoSEQ multiplex PCR, and TCRdb holds only the in-frame ones, with some missing. The repertoire consists of roughly 160,000 clones, with about 9% occurring once and the leading ten covering around 0.5%. Study-wide results and limits: For Type 1 diabetes patients, all four CD4+ subsets carried TCRB CDR3s that were moderately but significantly shorter.

The sequenced sample was central memory CD4+ T cells from blood. These receptors originate from a woman younger than 30 with type 1 diabetes.

This chain joins TRBV5-1 and TRBJ2-3, with 8 bases that match TRBD1. The trim removed 5 bases at V and 4 bases at J, leaving 6 bases unmatched. The CDR3 loop spans 14 amino acids. Germline values: CDR1 SGHRS, CDR2 YFSETQ. The CDR3 spells CASSETGASDTQYF. The CDR3 DNA reads as TGCGCCAGCAGTGAGACAGGGGCCTCAGATACGCAGTATTTT.

This clone was picked up a small number of times. The chain carries TRBV11-3 and TRBJ2-7, with 8 positions matching TRBD1. V was pared by 5 bases and J by 6 bases, with 3 bases of the junction left unmatched. Germline V lookup: CDR1 SGHNT, CDR2 YENEEA. The CDR3 totals 12 residues. The CDR3 loop reads CASSIRGREQYF. In DNA, the CDR3 is TGTGCCAGCAGCATCAGGGGGCGCGAGCAGTACTTC.

This clone was observed a handful of times. J is TRBJ2-2 and V is TRBV10-3; 8 bases are a match to TRBD2. This CDR3 is 17 amino acids long. V lost 0 bases, J lost 0 bases, and 3 bases stayed unmatched. The germline V gene encodes CDR1 ENHRY and CDR2 SYGVKD. The CDR3 DNA reads TGTGCCATCAGTGAGTCCGCGGGAGGAACGAACACCGGGGAGCTGTTTTTT. Translation gives CAISESAGGTNTGELFF.

This clone has just a few counts. V gene TRBV7-2 combines with J gene TRBJ1-5; 9 nucleotides align to TRBD1. Losses at the gene ends were 4 bases for V and 3 bases for J; bases not matched to a gene: 4. Germline loops: CDR1 SGHTA, CDR2 FQGNSA. This CDR3 has 15 residues. CDR3 amino acids: CASSWDRVSNQPQHF. The CDR3 region has the DNA TGTGCCAGCAGCTGGGACAGGGTTTCCAATCAGCCCCAGCATTTT.

The chain is built from TRBV25-1 and TRBJ1-1; possibly TRBD1 for D (5 bases). The V end lost 4 bases, the J end lost 10 bases, and 16 bases lay between the germline ends. The CDR3 sequence is 13 residues long. From germline, CDR1 is MGHDK and CDR2 SYGVNS. In DNA form, the CDR3 reads TGTGCCAGCAGTGGGCTTTTTCAGGGTGGAGCTTTCTTT. Translation: CASSGLFQGGAFF.

The rearrangement uses TRBV2 and TRBJ2-7; 7 bases are shared with TRBD1. Germline CDR1 is SNHLY and CDR2 is FYNNEI. The V gene end was trimmed by 3 bases and the J gene end by 9 bases; junction bases not matched to a gene: 11. The CDR3 loop spans 14 amino acids. Here the CDR3 reads CASSEVGQPWGQYF. In nucleotides, the CDR3 is TGTGCCAGCAGTGAGGTGGGACAGCCCTGGGGGCAGTACTTC.

The rearrangement joins TRBV6-1 to TRBJ1-4; a weak D match, TRBD1 (6 bases). The germline V gene has CDR1 MNHNS and CDR2 SASEGT. Trimming pared 7 bases from V and 6 bases from J, leaving 18 bases between. The CDR3 length is 15 residues. The CDR3 here is CASTLIRGRDEKLFF. The CDR3 DNA reads TGTGCCAGCACACTCATCAGGGGTCGTGATGAAAAACTGTTTTTT.

This clone has a handful of counts. This chain joins TRBV30 and TRBJ2-7; a possible D gene is TRBD2 (6 bases). V lost 5 bases to trimming and J lost 12 bases, with 20 bases between them. CDR1 is GTSNPN and CDR2 is SVGIG in the germline V gene (reference sequence). The CDR3 has 12 residues. The CDR3 region is CAWGGWPLSLYF. In DNA form, the CDR3 reads TGTGCCTGGGGGGGGTGGCCGCTATCGCTGTACTTC. Looking up the rest from reference TRBV30 and TRBJ2-7 gives the full variable domain: SQTIHQWPATLVQPVGSPLSLECTVEGTSNPNLYWYRQAAGRGLQLLFYSVGIGQISSEVPQNLSASRPQDRQFILSSKKLLLSDSGFYLCAWGGWPLSLYFGPGTRLTVT.

The chain carries TRBV6-4 and TRBJ2-1; possible D gene TRBD2, 5 bases. This CDR3 is 16 amino acids long. Germline CDR1 is MRHNA and CDR2 is SNTAGT. V dropped 5 bases and J dropped 0 bases, with 14 bases sitting between them. In nucleotides, the CDR3 is TGTGCCAGCAGTCCCGGACTTTTCAGCTCCTACAATGAGCAGTTCTTC. This sequence encodes CASSPGLFSSYNEQFF.

This clone was seen a few times. The V call is TRBV7-2, the J call TRBJ2-3, with TRBD2 matching over 7 bases. Trimming removed 1 base from V and 2 bases from J; junction bases left unmatched: 9. The CDR3 contains 17 residues. Looked up from germline, CDR1 is SGHTA and CDR2 is FQGNSA. CDR3 DNA sequence: TGTGCCAGCAGCTTAGTACGTAGCGGGTGGTACACAGATACGCAGTATTTT. Protein sequence: CASSLVRSGWYTDTQYF.